This T cell receptor (beta chain) was retrieved from a study of T cells in Graves' hyperthyroidism and ophthalmopathy (dated by TCRdb to between 2019 and 2020). In terms of the full investigation: Peripheral blood was collected at initial diagnosis, before any treatment. To identify TCR V-J signatures that set the groups apart, the researchers used a discovery cohort of 90 to 100 patients, made up of under 45 with Graves' ophthalmopathy and some 60 with stable Graves' hyperthyroidism. An independent validation cohort of around 20 hyperthyroidism patients and approximately 15 patients who later progressed to ophthalmopathy tested prospective prediction of ophthalmopathy. For training and testing, the 80 to 100 patients in the discovery cohort were randomly divided in a 7:3 ratio. The study also compared thyroid tissue and blood T-cell repertoires from several Graves' hyperthyroidism patients. Following sampling, methimazole starting at 30 mg daily was given to hyperthyroidism patients, and high-dose intravenous methylprednisolone was given to ophthalmopathy patients. The paper describes TCR Vbeta CDR3 sequencing of fewer than 150 peripheral blood samples, made up of 43 ophthalmopathy patients, around 78 hyperthyroidism patients and some 17 progressor patients. The research as a whole found: Sample size was not statistically predetermined, and blinding of investigators to group allocation was not performed. Most expanded thyroid clonotypes (frequency above 0.001) were also detected in blood, suggesting blood repertoires may reflect thyroid immune responses. A 13 V-J signature model separated ophthalmopathy from stable hyperthyroidism, with approximately 87% sensitivity and 81% to 82% specificity in cross-validation and 80%/75% in testing. In validation, the model predicted progression to ophthalmopathy a median of approximately 6.3 months before onset, with about 70% sensitivity and about 72% specificity.

TCR beta CDR3 regions were amplified from RNA transcripts. For the first round of RT-PCR on the TCR CDR3, the HTBI primer set was used together with the Qiagen OneStep RT-PCR kit. A second multiplex PCR round built the libraries, followed by size selection and purification. Sequencing of the libraries was done on an Illumina HiSeq2000 using paired-end 100 bp reads. The source study handled its data this way. SOAPnuke was used to process the raw data, throwing out any read that contained adapters or uncalled bases, had a mean Phred below 15, or lacked an exact constant-primer or identifier match. High-quality paired reads were merged using COPE v1.2.5, and each unique nucleotide sequence was defined as a clonotype. MiTCR v1.1 was used to align the clonotypes against IMGT TRBV, TRBD and TRBJ reference segments. The analysis was restricted to V-J combinations with a frequency above 0.0001, which together covered roughly 99% of the repertoires. A TCS score was defined as the ratio between F50 (clonal expansion) and ExV (chaos), using BLOSUM62-based TCRdist between CDR3 peptides within each V-J. Welch's t-statistics and random forest reduced 514 V-J features to about 13, which were used in a naive Bayes classifier (R e1071). TCRdb's own reprocessing of the public reads used fastp at Q25 and MiXCR and kept productive beta chains. Duplicate CDR3 protein sequences are folded into a single record with the most common DNA and genes. The V and J calls come from TCRdb's annotation, not from the publication. In this sample the table shows approximately 410,000 distinct CDR3 sequences, 14% to 15% of which occur a single time. The ten largest clones represent 13% of the sample.

Ophthalmopathy patients had moderately to severely active disease, with a Clinical Activity Score of 3 or more, a NOSPECS grade of 4 or more, and a disease duration of less than 3 months. Exclusion was applied to patients with uncontrolled infections, other autoimmune diseases, pregnancy or lactation. Diagnoses relied on clinical symptoms, serum thyroxine and TRAb, thyroid ultrasound and orbital computed tomography. PBMCs were isolated from 7.5 to 10 ml of fresh peripheral blood by Ficoll-Paque density gradient centrifugation. Trizol reagent was used to extract total RNA, and RNA quality was then checked on an Agilent 2100 Bioanalyzer. The CDR3 holds 15 amino acids from the cysteine to the phenylalanine. Of the read, only the CDR3 DNA is kept; its 45 bases are in frame from base 1. At the junction V is shortened by 3 bases and J by 2 bases; bases outside the gene matches: 6. The germline V gene specifies SGHNT as CDR1 and YENEEA as CDR2.

This clonotype was seen repeatedly, ten times or more. Its antigen remains unidentified. The sample holds no much larger clone one base away, and base qualities are not on file. This sequence was found in a man aged 18 to 30 with Graves' ophthalmopathy. Sequencing input: blood. Recombination linked TRBV11-3 to TRBJ2-7; the central 8 bases match TRBD2. The DNA sequence is as follows: TGTGCCAGCAGCTTGGATCCGCGGGGGGCCTACGAGCAGTACTTC. Its protein product is CASSLDPRGAYEQYF.